This T cell receptor (beta chain) was documented in a study of blood T cell repertoires in COVID-19. Study-wide context: Some COVID-19 samples were acute and others convalescent; all came from the United States, Italy and Spain.

Germline CDR1 and CDR2: WNHNN and SYGVQD (reference sequence). Trimming pared 5 bases from V and 1 base from J, leaving 8 bases between. The CDR3 spans 14 residues. Original analysis: Scientists estimated how many nucleated cells there were by amplifying reference gene primers. Only in-frame clones appear in the TCRdb table, and some are missing; sequencing was by immunoSEQ multiplex PCR. V and J calls and clone size come straight from that table; D and trimming were deduced from the DNA. The sample holds some 130,000 clones; approximately 90% are singletons and the top ten take about 17%. The chain links TRBV10-1 to TRBJ2-2; possible D gene TRBD1, 6 bases. The source material was peripheral blood. This receptor was identified in a middle-aged man with active or convalescent COVID-19. DNA for the CDR3: TGCGCCAGCAGTCCGGGACAGAACACCGGGGAGCTGTTTTTT. Translating it yields CASSPGQNTGELFF.